Listed here are 14 T cell receptor beta chains from one sample, sequenced in a study of control samples from healthy donors and cancer patients. Generated by immunoSEQ multiplex PCR, the TCRdb table keeps only in-frame clones and is missing some. This sample carries 140,000 or so clones, 80% to 95% of them seen once, and the ten largest clones take more than 3%. The sample comprised blood. The source of these receptors is a man aged 25-40 years in good health.

The CDR3 spells CASSRGANEKLFF. CDR3 in DNA: TGTGCCAGCAGCAGGGGAGCTAATGAAAAACTGTTTTTT. The chain links TRBV21-1 to TRBJ1-4. TRBV21-1 is recorded as a pseudogene. The CDR3 extends over 13 amino acids.

This chain uses TRBV11-1 with TRBJ1-6; 8 nucleotides agree with TRBD1. The CDR3 extends over 16 amino acids. Germline trimming cut 5 bases from V and 6 bases from J; bases unmatched to any gene: 9. Germline V CDR1 and CDR2: SGHAT, FQDESV (reference sequence). The CDR3, as DNA: TGTGCCAGCAGCCTTACAGGGGGAGGAAGTAATTCACCCCTCCACTTT. Its translation: CASSLTGGGSNSPLHF. Based on the CDR3 plus reference TRBV11-1 and TRBJ1-6, the full variable domain is EAEVAQSPRYKITEKSQAVAFWCDPISGHATLYWYRQILGQGPELLVQFQDESVVDDSQLPKDRFSAERLKGVDSTLKIQPAELGDSAMYLCASSLTGGGSNSPLHFGNGTRLTVT.

This rearrangement joins TRBV5-1 to TRBJ1-1; TRBD1 is a possible D gene (6 bases). V lost 2 bases to trimming and J lost 2 bases, with 10 bases between them. From germline, CDR1 is SGHRS and CDR2 YFSETQ. The CDR3 is made up of 14 amino acids. CDR3 in DNA: TGCGCCAGCAGCTTACAGGGATTTAACACTGAAGCTTTCTTT. Protein product: CASSLQGFNTEAFF. Variable domain in full (rest from reference TRBV5-1 and TRBJ1-1): KAGVTQTPRYLIKTRGQQVTLSCSPISGHRSVSWYQQTPGQGLQFLFEYFSETQRNKGNFPGRFSGRQFSNSRSEMNVSTLELGDSALYLCASSLQGFNTEAFFGQGTRLTVV.

The chain carries TRBV6-5 and TRBJ1-2, with D maybe TRBD1 (6 bases). The CDR3 runs 13 residues. V lost 6 bases and J 1 base, leaving 9 bases between the germline ends. CDR1 is MNHEY, CDR2 SVGAGI, per germline. The CDR3 DNA sequence: TGTGCCAGCAGCCGGGACAATAACTATGGCTACACCTTC. Protein product: CASSRDNNYGYTF.

The chain has TRBV24-1 and TRBJ1-6; D might be TRBD1 (5 bases). The germline V gene encodes CDR1 KGHDR and CDR2 SFDVKD. V gave up 4 bases and J gave up 9 bases, with 12 bases separating them. This CDR3 has 14 amino acids. The CDR3 sequence is CATSEGTTSSPLHF. The CDR3 bases are TGTGCCACCAGTGAAGGGACCACGTCTTCACCCCTCCACTTT.

This chain uses TRBV2 with TRBJ2-1; the match to TRBD2 covers 11 bases. Per germline, CDR1 SNHLY and CDR2 FYNNEI. Trimming at V came to 7 bases and at J to 7 bases, leaving 6 bases not matched to a gene. The CDR3 sequence is 14 residues long. The CDR3 nucleotides are TGTGCCAGCAAAATAGCGGGGGGGCGGAATGAGCAGTTCTTC. It encodes CASKIAGGRNEQFF. Full variable domain (outside the CDR3, taken from reference TRBV2 and TRBJ2-1): EPEVTQTPSHQVTQMGQEVILRCVPISNHLYFYWYRQILGQKVEFLVSFYNNEISEKSEIFDDQFSVERPDGSNFTLKIRSTKLEDSAMYFCASKIAGGRNEQFFGPGTRLTVL.

The chain is built from TRBV4-2 and TRBJ2-7; D possibly matches TRBD1 or TRBD2 (7 bases each). The germline CDR1 and CDR2 sequences are LGHNA and YNFKEQ. The CDR3 is 15 residues long. Deletions cut 2 bases from V and 4 bases from J, with 15 bases between. The CDR3 loop reads CASSQIPGGGYEQYF. DNA of the CDR3: TGTGCCAGCAGCCAAATCCCAGGGGGAGGGTACGAGCAGTACTTC.

DNA for the CDR3: TGTGCCAGCAGTCTCCTATCACCGGGACTAGCGGGAGTCGTCAATGAGCAGTTCTTC. Its protein is CASSLLSPGLAGVVNEQFF. This sequence joins TRBV28 and TRBJ2-1; 14 bases agree with TRBD2. V lost 5 bases, J lost 6 bases, and 15 bases stayed unmatched. Germline V gene data show CDR1 as MDHEN and CDR2 as SYDVKM. This CDR3 is built from 19 residues.

The rearrangement uses TRBV6-1 and TRBJ2-3; 8 nucleotides match TRBD2. This CDR3 has 15 residues. V lost 3 bases, J lost 0 bases, and 2 bases stayed unmatched. Germline CDR1 MNHNS, CDR2 SASEGT. DNA for the CDR3: TGTGCCAGCAGTGATAGCGGGGCTAGCACAGATACGCAGTATTTT. Protein sequence: CASSDSGASTDTQYF.

V usage is TRBV5-1 and J usage is TRBJ2-5; 9 nucleotides agree with TRBD1. V trimming: 0 bases; J trimming: 2 bases; junction bases outside the gene matches: 5. Germline V lookup: CDR1 SGHRS, CDR2 YFSETQ. There are 16 residues in the CDR3. The CDR3 DNA follows: TGCGCCAGCAGCTTGGCCTACGGGACAGGGCAAGAGACCCAGTACTTC. Translating gives CASSLAYGTGQETQYF.

The chain is built from TRBV5-1 and TRBJ2-3; 7 nucleotides line up with TRBD1. The germline V gene has CDR1 SGHRS and CDR2 YFSETQ. V shed 4 bases and J 5 bases; nucleotides not matched to a gene: 7. The CDR3 spans 14 residues. In DNA form, the CDR3 reads TGCGCCAGCAGCAACGACAGGGTTGGAGATACGCAGTATTTT. Translation: CASSNDRVGDTQYF.

This rearrangement joins TRBV19 to TRBJ1-3; no firm D call. V was clipped by 5 bases and J by 0 bases, with 5 bases between them. Germline values: CDR1 LNHDA, CDR2 SQIVND (reference sequence). This CDR3 has 13 residues. The CDR3 reads CASSYDSGNTIYF. For the CDR3, the DNA is TGTGCCAGTAGTTATGACTCTGGAAACACCATATATTTT. Using reference TRBV19 and TRBJ1-3 for the parts outside the CDR3, the full variable domain is DGGITQSPKYLFRKEGQNVTLSCEQNLNHDAMYWYRQDPGQGLRLIYYSQIVNDFQKGDIAEGYSVSREKKESFPLTVTSAQKNPTAFYLCASSYDSGNTIYFGEGSWLTVV.

This clone was seen just once. The J gene is TRBJ2-4, the V gene TRBV2; TRBD2 matches at 7 bases. The germline gives CDR1 SNHLY, CDR2 FYNNEI. V lost 7 bases and J lost 4; bases outside the gene matches: 10. The CDR3 is 15 amino acids. CDR3 residues: CASITGRAGKNIQYF. Here the CDR3 DNA reads TGTGCCAGCATAACCGGCCGAGCGGGGAAAAACATTCAGTACTTC. Using reference TRBV2 and TRBJ2-4 for the parts outside the CDR3, the full variable domain is EPEVTQTPSHQVTQMGQEVILRCVPISNHLYFYWYRQILGQKVEFLVSFYNNEISEKSEIFDDQFSVERPDGSNFTLKIRSTKLEDSAMYFCASITGRAGKNIQYFGAGTRLSVL.

V and J are TRBV21-1 and TRBJ2-7; no DNA check was done on the table's D call, TRBD1. TRBV21-1 is reported as a pseudogene. This CDR3 has 15 amino acids. The CDR3 nucleotides are TGTGCCAGCAGCAAAGTTTCGGCAGGGCCCCACGAGCAGTACTTC. This encodes CASSKVSAGPHEQYF.